This TCR beta chain comes out of a study of blood T cell repertoires in COVID-19. The germline V gene encodes CDR1 LNHDA and CDR2 SQIVND (reference sequence). The length of the CDR3 is 15 residues. Germline trimming cut 5 bases from V and 2 bases from J; bases unmatched to any gene: 4. The assay was immunoSEQ multiplex PCR, and TCRdb's table has in-frame clones only and misses some. This sample has 150,000 to 180,000 clones, with about four fifths found just once. Sequencing was done on a sample of peripheral blood. The source is a man in his fifties or sixties with acute or convalescent COVID-19. The V and J genes are TRBV19 and TRBJ2-7; TRBD2 agrees at 12 bases. The CDR3: CASSSGLAGPYEQYF. The CDR3 coding sequence is TGTGCCAGTAGTTCCGGACTAGCGGGACCCTACGAGCAGTACTTC.